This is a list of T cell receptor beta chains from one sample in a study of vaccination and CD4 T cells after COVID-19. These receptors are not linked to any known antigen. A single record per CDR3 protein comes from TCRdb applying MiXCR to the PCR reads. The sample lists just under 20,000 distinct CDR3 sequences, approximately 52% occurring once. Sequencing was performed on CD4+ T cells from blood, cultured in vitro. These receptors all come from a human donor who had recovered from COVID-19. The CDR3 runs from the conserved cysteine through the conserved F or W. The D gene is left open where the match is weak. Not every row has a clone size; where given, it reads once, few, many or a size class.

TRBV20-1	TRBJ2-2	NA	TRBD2	CSAFSGGHTGELFF	TGCAGTGCTTTTAGCGGGGGCCACACCGGGGAGCTGTTTTTT
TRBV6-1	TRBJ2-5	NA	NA	CASSEYGAGEAQYF	TGTGCCAGCAGTGAATACGGGGCAGGGGAGGCCCAGTACTTC
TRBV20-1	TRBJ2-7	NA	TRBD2	CSANGLAGSEQYF	TGCAGTGCTAACGGACTAGCTGGGAGCGAGCAGTACTTC
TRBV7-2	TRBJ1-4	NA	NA	CASSLVAGVDEKLFF	TGTGCCAGCAGCTTAGTCGCAGGGGTGGATGAAAAACTGTTTTTT
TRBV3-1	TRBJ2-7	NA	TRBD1	CASSPDRDRPTYEQYF	TGTGCCAGCAGCCCAGACCGGGACAGGCCTACCTACGAGCAGTACTTC
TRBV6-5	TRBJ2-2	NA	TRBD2	CASSYYSGANTGELFF	TGTGCCAGCAGTTACTACAGCGGGGCGAACACCGGGGAGCTGTTTTTT
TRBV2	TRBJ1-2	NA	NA	CASSDGQVPYPVF	TGTGCCAGCAGTGACGGTCAGGTCCCTTACCCTGTCTTC
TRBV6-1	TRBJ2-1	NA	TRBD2	CASTNLAGAYNEQFF	TGTGCCAGCACCAACCTAGCGGGGGCCTACAATGAGCAGTTCTTC
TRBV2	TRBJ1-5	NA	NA	CASSGDNNQPQHF	TGTGCCAGCAGTGGGGACAACAATCAGCCCCAGCATTTT
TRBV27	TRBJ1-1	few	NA	CASSLPGRTEAFF	TGTGCCAGCAGTTTACCGGGGAGGACTGAAGCTTTCTTT
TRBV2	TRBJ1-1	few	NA	CASRGWTLNTEAFF	TGTGCCAGCAGGGGGTGGACGCTGAACACTGAAGCTTTCTTT
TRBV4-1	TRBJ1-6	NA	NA	CASSQDRAYNSPLHF	TGCGCCAGCAGCCAAGACAGGGCCTATAATTCACCCCTCCACTTT
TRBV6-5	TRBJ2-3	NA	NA	CASSYRGVLDTDTQYF	TGTGCCAGCAGTTACCGAGGGGTACTTGACACAGATACGCAGTATTTT
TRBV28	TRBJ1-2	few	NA	CASTGDRLILGYTF	TGTGCCAGCACAGGGGACCGGCTGATTCTGGGCTACACCTTC
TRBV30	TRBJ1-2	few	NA	CAWSRGNYGYTF	TGTGCCTGGTCCAGGGGTAACTATGGCTACACCTTC
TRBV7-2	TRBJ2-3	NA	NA	CASSPRLGPDTQYF	TGTGCCAGCAGCCCGCGACTAGGTCCAGATACGCAGTATTTT
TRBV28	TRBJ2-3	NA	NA	CASSLWQPRTDTQYF	TGTGCCAGCAGTTTATGGCAGCCAAGAACAGATACGCAGTATTTT
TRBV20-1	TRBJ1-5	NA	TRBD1	CSAMTGAGQPQHF	TGCAGTGCCATGACAGGGGCTGGTCAGCCCCAGCATTTT
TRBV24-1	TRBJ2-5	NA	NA	CATSGQNQETQYF	TGTGCCACCAGTGGTCAGAACCAAGAGACCCAGTACTTC
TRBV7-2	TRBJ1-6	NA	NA	CASSGPQGAYNSPLHF	TGTGCCAGCTCCGGGCCCCAGGGCGCGTATAATTCACCCCTCCACTTT
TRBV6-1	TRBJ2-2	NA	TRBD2	CASSGEPGLAGGRDAGELFF	TGTGCCAGCAGTGGCGAACCGGGACTAGCGGGGGGCCGGGACGCCGGGGAGCTGTTTTTT
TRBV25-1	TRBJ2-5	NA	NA	CASKSGRETQYF	TGTGCCAGCAAATCTGGGAGGGAGACCCAGTACTTC
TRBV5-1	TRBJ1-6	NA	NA	CASSLLTSYNSPLHF	TGCGCCAGCAGCTTGCTGACCTCCTATAATTCACCCCTCCACTTT
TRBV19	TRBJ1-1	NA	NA	CASSTGSWTEAFF	TGTGCCAGTAGTACAGGGTCGTGGACTGAAGCTTTCTTT
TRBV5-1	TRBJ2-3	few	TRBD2	CASSIIAGGDTQYF	TGCGCCAGCAGCATTATAGCGGGTGGGGATACGCAGTATTTT
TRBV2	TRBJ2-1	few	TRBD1	CASRPDRGNEQFF	TGTGCCAGCAGGCCTGACAGGGGCAATGAGCAGTTCTTC
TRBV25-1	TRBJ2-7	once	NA	CASSGPGLPAEQYF	TGTGCCAGCAGTGGACCGGGACTTCCCGCCGAGCAGTACTTC
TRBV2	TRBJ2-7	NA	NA	CASSEGGQTEQYF	TGTGCCAGCAGTGAAGGAGGGCAGACTGAGCAGTACTTC
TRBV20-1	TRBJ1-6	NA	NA	CSALGDGNSPLHF	TGCAGTGCACTTGGGGACGGGAATTCACCCCTCCACTTT
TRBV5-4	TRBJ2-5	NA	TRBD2	CASSRLAGAETQYF	TGTGCCAGCAGCCGGCTAGCGGGAGCTGAGACCCAGTACTTC
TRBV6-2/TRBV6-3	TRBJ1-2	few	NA	CASTRQPDYGYTF	TGTGCCAGCACTAGACAGCCCGACTATGGCTACACCTTC
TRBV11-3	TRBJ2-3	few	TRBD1	CASSFGRGTDTQYF	TGTGCCAGCAGCTTCGGCAGGGGGACAGATACGCAGTATTTT
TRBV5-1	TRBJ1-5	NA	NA	CASSLFPGGTNQPQHF	TGCGCCAGCAGCTTATTCCCGGGAGGAACGAATCAGCCCCAGCATTTT
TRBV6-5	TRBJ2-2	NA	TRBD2	CASSYLGTSGRVGELFF	TGTGCCAGCAGTTATTTGGGGACTAGCGGGAGGGTGGGGGAGCTGTTTTTT
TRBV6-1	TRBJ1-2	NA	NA	CASGKNYGYTF	TGTGCCAGCGGGAAAAACTATGGCTACACCTTC
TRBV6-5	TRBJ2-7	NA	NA	CASSSPFEGSYEQYF	TGTGCCAGCAGTTCCCCCTTTGAGGGGTCCTACGAGCAGTACTTC
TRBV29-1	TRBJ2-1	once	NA	CSVEVLVRSYNEQFF	TGCAGCGTTGAAGTTCTGGTCCGATCCTACAATGAGCAGTTCTTC